The T cell receptor (beta chain) under discussion was sequenced for a study of T cell changes during pregnancy in multiple sclerosis. Generated by immunoSEQ multiplex PCR, the TCRdb table keeps only in-frame clones and is missing some. The sample carries tens of thousands of clones, approximately 94% recorded once. This clone was seen once. The sequence came from a female donor with multiple sclerosis, enrolled in a pregnancy study. The starting material was peripheral blood, obtained in the third trimester of pregnancy.

CDR3 loop: CASSWGGLAGGEEQYF. CDR3 coding DNA: TGTGCCAGCAGTTGGGGGGGACTAGCGGGAGGTGAAGAGCAGTACTTC. The chain recombines TRBV6-5 with TRBJ2-7; 15 bases line up with TRBD2. The V segment lost 4 bases and the J segment 7 bases; nucleotides outside the gene matches: 8. This CDR3 contains 16 residues. Germline lookup yields CDR1 MNHEY and CDR2 SVGAGI.